This TCR beta chain stems from a study of early T cells in non-severe SARS-CoV-2 infection. Across the study: Sequenced material consisted of bulk RNA (from unsorted whole blood), and chains were unpaired.

Individually, cDNA molecules had unique molecular identifiers attached to them. TCRdb redid the calling of the 5' RACE reads with MiXCR, one entry per CDR3 protein. The sample shows tens of thousands of distinct CDR3 sequences, 9.5% to 11% of them seen only once. Per the germline V gene, CDR1 is GTSNPN and CDR2 is SVGIG (reference sequence). The CDR3 contains 13 residues. Between the trimmed V and J ends, which lost 8 bases and 5 bases, there was a span of 15 bases. This clonotype was counted only a few times. Its target is not known. Study results and limitations: VDJdb-based annotation leaned toward anti-spike CD8 responses and missed private and CD4 specificities.

Sequencing was carried out using whole blood. J is TRBJ1-4 and V is TRBV30; weak D call: TRBD1 (6 bases). This clonotype was sampled from an adult who was a healthcare worker with PCR-confirmed SARS-CoV-2 infection or an uninfected control (not recorded which). The CDR3 loop reads CARFDRKNEKLFF. The CDR3 region has the DNA TGTGCCCGATTCGACAGGAAGAATGAAAAACTGTTTTTT.